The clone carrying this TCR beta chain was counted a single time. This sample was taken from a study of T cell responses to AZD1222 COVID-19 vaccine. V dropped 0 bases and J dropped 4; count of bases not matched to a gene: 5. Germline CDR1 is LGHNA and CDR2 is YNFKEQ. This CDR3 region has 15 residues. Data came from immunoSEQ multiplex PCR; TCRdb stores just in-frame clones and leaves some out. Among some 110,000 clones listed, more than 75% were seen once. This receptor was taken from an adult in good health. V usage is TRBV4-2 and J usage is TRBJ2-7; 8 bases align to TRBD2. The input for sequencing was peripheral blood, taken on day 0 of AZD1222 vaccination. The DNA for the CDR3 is TGTGCCAGCAGCCAAGATGGCCGGGAGGGATACGAGCAGTACTTC. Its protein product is CASSQDGREGYEQYF.